Below are 31 T cell receptor beta chains sequenced from a single sample in a study of vaccination effects on CD4 cells after COVID-19. Antigen-specific CD4+ T cells were first expanded with viral peptide pools by the ViraFEST assay and only then sequenced. Subsequent to ten to eleven days of culture, CD4+ T cells were isolated. Negative nucleocapsid antibody tests before and after vaccination confirmed no previous SARS-CoV-2 infection. Method: immunoSEQ multiplex PCR; TCRdb's copy keeps in-frame clones and lacks some. This sample has about 43,000 clones, with just over 75% found just once. These receptors' targets are unknown. The source was CD4+ T cells from PBMCs cultured with SARS-CoV-2 spike peptides, collected before COVID-19 vaccination. The receptor set was obtained from a human donor who received a COVID-19 vaccine.

The J gene is TRBJ2-2, the V gene TRBV11-2; 9 nucleotides agree with TRBD2. The ends lost 1 base at V and 8 bases at J; junction bases unmatched: 8. Germline V gene data show CDR1 as SGHAT and CDR2 as FQNNGV. This CDR3 is 16 amino acids long. The DNA for the CDR3 is TGTGCCAGCAGCTTAGCTCGCGGGGGGGCAGAGGGGGAGCTGTTTTTT. Translating it yields CASSLARGGAEGELFF.

The genes are TRBV12-3 or TRBV12-4 and TRBJ2-3, with D hard to call. The CDR3 consists of 13 residues. V was clipped by 1 base and J by 0 bases, with 2 bases between them. CDR3 loop: CASSLVSTDTQYF. CDR3 DNA: TGTGCCAGCAGTTTAGTCAGCACAGATACGCAGTATTTT.

The V gene is TRBV7-9, the J gene TRBJ1-6; no definite D call. CDR1 and CDR2 (germline): SEHNR, FQNEAQ (reference sequence). The V and J ends lost 5 bases and 10 bases respectively, with 9 bases between them. The CDR3 has 12 residues. CDR3 DNA: TGTGCCAGCAGCCGTAATGGGTCACCCCTCCACTTT. This encodes CASSRNGSPLHF.

The chain employs TRBV18 and TRBJ2-3, with 11 bases lining up with TRBD2. The germline gives CDR1 KGHSH, CDR2 LQKENI. The junction had 3 bases not matched to a gene; V was cut back by 3 bases and J by 1 base. This CDR3 region has 16 residues. The CDR3 loop reads CASSPTGLAGTDTQYF. The CDR3 coding sequence is TGTGCCAGCTCACCTACGGGACTAGCGGGCACAGATACGCAGTATTTT.

The chain couples TRBV5-1 to TRBJ2-2; no reliable D call. Trimming took off 4 bases at V and 5 bases at J, with 15 bases between the two ends. In germline, CDR1 is SGHRS, CDR2 YFSETQ. The CDR3 is 15 residues long. In DNA form, the CDR3 reads TGCGCCAGCAGCCGAACCTCCCTAGAAACCGGGGAGCTGTTTTTT. This gives the protein CASSRTSLETGELFF.

This clone was recorded only once. The chain carries TRBV6-6 and TRBJ2-6; no firm D call. Between the trimmed V and J ends, which lost 1 base and 2 bases, there was a span of 6 bases. Per germline, CDR1 MNHNY and CDR2 SVGAGI (reference sequence). The CDR3 loop spans 15 amino acids. The CDR3 spells CASSYWSTGANVLTF. CDR3 DNA: TGTGCCAGCAGTTACTGGAGCACTGGGGCCAACGTCCTGACTTTC.

The chain has TRBV13 and TRBJ2-1; no clear D gene. Deletions cut 2 bases from V and 5 bases from J, with 7 bases between. CDR3 length: 13 amino acids. Germline values: CDR1 PRHDT, CDR2 FYEKMQ (reference sequence). In DNA form, the CDR3 reads TGTGCCAGCAGCTTAACCCCCAACAATGAGCAGTTCTTC. It is translated as CASSLTPNNEQFF. The full variable domain, in which reference TRBV13 and TRBJ2-1 provide the parts outside the CDR3, is AAGVIQSPRHLIKEKRETATLKCYPIPRHDTVYWYQQGPGQDPQFLISFYEKMQSDKGSIPDRFSAQQFSDYHSELNMSSLELGDSALYFCASSLTPNNEQFFGPGTRLTVL.

This clone is medium-sized in the sample. J is TRBJ2-7 and V is TRBV6-5; D is unclear. Per germline, CDR1 MNHEY and CDR2 SVGAGI. Trimming took off 7 bases at V and 0 bases at J, with 13 bases between the two ends. The CDR3 runs 14 residues. CDR3 sequence reads: CASTLGRHSYEQYV. In DNA form, the CDR3 reads TGTGCCAGCACTTTAGGACGGCACTCCTACGAGCAGTACGTC.

This chain uses TRBV5-1 with TRBJ1-2; D uncertain. Looked up from germline, CDR1 is SGHRS and CDR2 is YFSETQ. This CDR3 spans 15 amino acids. V dropped 2 bases and J dropped 2 bases, with 13 bases sitting between them. The CDR3: CASSLAVNSNYGYTF. The CDR3 DNA sequence: TGCGCCAGCAGCTTAGCAGTGAACTCAAACTATGGCTACACCTTC.

V is TRBV2 and J is TRBJ1-6, with D possibly being TRBD1 (5 bases). CDR3 size: 15 residues. Germline values: CDR1 SNHLY, CDR2 FYNNEI. Trimming shortened V by 4 bases and J by 7 bases, and 14 bases separated the two germline ends. CDR3 nucleotides: TGTGCCAGCAGTGGCGCGGGGACGGGAAATTCACCCCTCCACTTT. Protein sequence: CASSGAGTGNSPLHF. The whole variable domain, remainder taken from reference TRBV2 and TRBJ1-6, is EPEVTQTPSHQVTQMGQEVILRCVPISNHLYFYWYRQILGQKVEFLVSFYNNEISEKSEIFDDQFSVERPDGSNFTLKIRSTKLEDSAMYFCASSGAGTGNSPLHFGNGTRLTVT.

The chain uses TRBV27 and TRBJ2-3; 9 positions match TRBD1. V shed 4 bases and J 4 bases; nucleotides not matched to a gene: 3. CDR3 size: 14 residues. The V gene's germline CDR1 is MNHEY and CDR2 SMNVEV (reference sequence). The CDR3: CASSWGQGADTQYF. The CDR3 coding sequence is TGTGCCAGCAGTTGGGGACAGGGAGCAGATACGCAGTATTTT.

V usage is TRBV28 and J usage is TRBJ2-7; weak D call: TRBD1 (5 bases). Between the trimmed V and J ends, which lost 3 bases and 3 bases, there was a span of 12 bases. Germline lookup yields CDR1 MDHEN and CDR2 SYDVKM. The CDR3 is made up of 14 amino acids. CDR3 in amino acids: CASSFVGAVYEQYV. DNA for the CDR3: TGTGCCAGCAGTTTTGTAGGGGCCGTCTACGAGCAGTACGTC.

V and J are TRBV29-1 and TRBJ2-7; D remains unclear. CDR3 length: 12 amino acids. Per germline, CDR1 SQVTM and CDR2 ANQGSEA. V was pared by 0 bases and J by 7 bases, with 10 bases between. The CDR3 DNA reads as TGCAGCGTTGAAGACCCCCTCAGGGAGCAGTACGTC. Translating gives CSVEDPLREQYV.

The J gene is TRBJ2-5, the V gene TRBV7-2; 10 bases align to TRBD1. The CDR3 is 16 residues long. With 3 bases clipped from V and 1 base from J, the junction kept 5 bases outside the gene matches. Germline CDR1 is SGHTA and CDR2 is FQGNSA. The CDR3 region has the DNA TGTGCCAGCAGCTTTTCCTGGGACAGGGGCCAAGAGACCCAGTACTTC. This encodes CASSFSWDRGQETQYF.

Turning to this clone: A read error may produce the germline difference seen at one junction end. The same CDR3 can be traced to other DNA sequences in this sample. The rearrangement joins TRBV5-1 to TRBJ2-2; a weak D match, TRBD2 (5 bases). This CDR3 has 14 residues. Germline V CDR1 and CDR2: SGHRS, YFSETQ. The DNA of the CDR3 is TGCGCCAGCAGCTTGATGTCATCCACCGGGGAACTGTTTTTT. Translating it yields CASSLMSSTGELFF.

The chain carries TRBV7-9 and TRBJ2-3; 8 bases agree with TRBD2. CDR3 length: 15 residues. V lost 4 bases and J lost 1; bases outside the gene matches: 4. Germline CDR1 reads SEHNR; CDR2 reads FQNEAQ (reference sequence). CDR3 loop: CASSSTGLGTDTQYF. The CDR3 DNA is TGTGCCAGCAGCTCGACGGGACTAGGCACAGATACGCAGTATTTT.

The chain joins TRBV18 to TRBJ1-1, with D possibly TRBD1 on 5 matching bases. This CDR3 region has 15 residues. V gave up 4 bases and J gave up 2 bases, with 14 bases separating them. CDR1 and CDR2 (germline): KGHSH, LQKENI. The CDR3 region is CASSRVIGDNTEAFF. CDR3 sequence (DNA): TGTGCCAGCTCACGCGTGATAGGGGACAACACTGAAGCTTTCTTT. The full variable domain, with the rest looked up from reference TRBV18 and TRBJ1-1, is NAGVMQNPRHLVRRRGQEARLRCSPMKGHSHVYWYRQLPEEGLKFMVYLQKENIIDESGMPKERFSAEFPKEGPSILRIQQVVRGDSAAYFCASSRVIGDNTEAFFGQGTRLTVV.

The J gene is TRBJ2-5, the V gene TRBV3-1 (or the pseudogene TRBV3-2); the D is unclear. With 0 bases removed from V and 2 bases from J, the gap between germline ends came to 10 bases. From germline, CDR1 is LGHDT and CDR2 YNNKEL (reference sequence). The CDR3 sequence is 15 residues long. In nucleotides, the CDR3 is TGTGCCAGCAGCCAAGATCCCGGACGGCAAGAGACCCAGTACTTC. Its translation: CASSQDPGRQETQYF.

The chain recombines TRBV25-1 with TRBJ2-3, with a possible D match to TRBD2 (6 bases). The CDR3 is 16 residues long. The ends were cut back, 5 bases at V and 2 bases at J, with 17 bases in the middle. Germline CDR1 reads MGHDK; CDR2 reads SYGVNS. CDR3 residues: CASSHGASVDTDTQYF. DNA for the CDR3: TGTGCCAGCAGTCATGGGGCTAGCGTAGACACAGATACGCAGTATTTT.

This clone was detected only once. V gene TRBV7-2 combines with J gene TRBJ2-1; D is undetermined. This CDR3 has 11 residues. The V end was cut by 5 bases, the J end by 4 bases, with 3 bases between. The germline gives CDR1 SGHTA, CDR2 FQGNSA. Here the CDR3 DNA reads TGTGCCAGCAGCCCGTACAATGAGCAGTTCTTC. The encoded protein is CASSPYNEQFF.

The V gene is TRBV7-2, the J gene TRBJ1-4, with D maybe TRBD1 (5 bases). Trimming shortened V by 5 bases and J by 7 bases, and 14 bases separated the two germline ends. The V gene's germline CDR1 is SGHTA and CDR2 FQGNSA. The CDR3 extends over 14 amino acids. The CDR3 region is CASSPDWGFEKLFF. CDR3 DNA sequence: TGTGCCAGCAGCCCGGATTGGGGGTTTGAAAAACTGTTTTTT.

The chain uses TRBV28 and TRBJ1-1, with 7 bases lining up with TRBD1. CDR1 and CDR2 (germline): MDHEN, SYDVKM. The CDR3 contains 16 residues. Germline trimming cut 5 bases from V and 3 bases from J; bases unmatched to any gene: 12. CDR3 sequence reads: CASSPRTGGWDTEAFF. CDR3 DNA: TGTGCCAGCAGTCCTCGGACAGGTGGGTGGGACACTGAAGCTTTCTTT.

V and J are TRBV2 and TRBJ1-5, with D possibly being TRBD1 (5 bases). In germline, CDR1 is SNHLY, CDR2 FYNNEI. This CDR3 is built from 13 residues. V was shortened by 6 bases and J by 4 bases, with 10 bases between the two germline ends. CDR3 region: CASRWAGNQPQHF. CDR3 nucleotides: TGTGCCAGCAGATGGGCAGGGAATCAGCCCCAGCATTTT.

This chain links TRBV24-1 with TRBJ2-2; D not certain. This CDR3 is 14 amino acids long. Per the germline V gene, CDR1 is KGHDR and CDR2 is SFDVKD. V was cut by 4 bases and J by 6 bases, with 11 bases left in between. The DNA for the CDR3 is TGTGCCACCAGTGACTGGTTCGAGGCCGGGGAGCTGTTTTTT. It is translated as CATSDWFEAGELFF.

V gene TRBV25-1 combines with J gene TRBJ1-1; D is perhaps TRBD1 (5 bases). CDR1 and CDR2 (germline): MGHDK, SYGVNS. This CDR3 is built from 13 residues. V gave up 3 bases and J gave up 1 base, with 6 bases separating them. CDR3 region: CASSEGENTEAFF. DNA of the CDR3: TGTGCCAGCAGTGAGGGGGAGAACACTGAAGCTTTCTTT.

This rearrangement joins TRBV3-1 (or the pseudogene TRBV3-2) to TRBJ1-1; D remains ambiguous. The length of the CDR3 is 14 residues. CDR1 is LGHDT and CDR2 is YNNKEL in the germline V gene (reference sequence). Trimming took off 2 bases at V and 2 bases at J, with 9 bases between the two ends. CDR3: CASSQFLTNTEAFF. The CDR3 DNA follows: TGTGCCAGCAGCCAATTTTTGACCAACACTGAAGCTTTCTTT.

The rearrangement joins TRBV5-1 to TRBJ2-5; D possibly uses TRBD1 or TRBD2 (5 bases each). V was pared by 4 bases and J by 4 bases, with 20 bases between. The length of the CDR3 is 16 residues. Germline CDR1 and CDR2: SGHRS and YFSETQ. The CDR3 region has the DNA TGCGCCAGCAGCGTTGGCCCCGGGACCCCAGGAGAGACCCAGTACTTC. Translating it yields CASSVGPGTPGETQYF. Complete variable domain (other parts from reference TRBV5-1 and TRBJ2-5): KAGVTQTPRYLIKTRGQQVTLSCSPISGHRSVSWYQQTPGQGLQFLFEYFSETQRNKGNFPGRFSGRQFSNSRSEMNVSTLELGDSALYLCASSVGPGTPGETQYFGPGTRLLVL.

This clone was observed a single time. The chain has TRBV5-5 and TRBJ1-4; D remains unclear. The CDR3 covers 15 residues. Between the trimmed V and J ends, which lost 0 bases and 4 bases, there was a span of 10 bases. Looked up from germline, CDR1 is SGHKS and CDR2 is YYEKEE (reference sequence). CDR3 in amino acids: CASSLGRVVNEKLFF. CDR3 sequence (DNA): TGTGCCAGCAGCTTGGGAAGGGTCGTTAATGAAAAACTGTTTTTT. Drawing the rest from reference TRBV5-5 and TRBJ1-4, the complete variable domain is DAGVTQSPTHLIKTRGQQVTLRCSPISGHKSVSWYQQVLGQGPQFIFQYYEKEERGRGNFPDRFSARQFPNYSSELNVNALLLGDSALYLCASSLGRVVNEKLFFGSGTQLSVL.

The sample holds a few counts of this clone. V is TRBV7-8 and J is TRBJ2-1; TRBD1 is a possible D gene (6 bases). V lost 2 bases and J 10 bases, leaving 12 bases between the germline ends. Germline lookup yields CDR1 SGHVS and CDR2 FQNEAQ. The CDR3 runs to 13 residues. The CDR3 region has the DNA TGTGCCAGCAGCTTACAAAAAGACAGGGAGCAGTTCTTC. It translates to CASSLQKDREQFF.

This chain links TRBV5-1 with TRBJ1-2; 9 bases fit TRBD1. Germline lookup yields CDR1 SGHRS and CDR2 YFSETQ. J gave up 7 bases and V 0 bases, and 4 bases lay outside the gene matches. There are 14 residues in the CDR3. CDR3 in amino acids: CASSLGQGVSGYTF. The CDR3 coding sequence is TGCGCCAGCAGCTTGGGACAGGGGGTGTCTGGCTACACCTTC.

The rearrangement uses TRBV2 and TRBJ2-7, with D tentatively TRBD1 or TRBD2 (5 bases each). V was trimmed by 0 bases and J by 3 bases, leaving 18 bases between them. The CDR3 length is 17 residues. Germline CDR1 and CDR2: SNHLY and FYNNEI. The CDR3 bases are TGTGCCAGCAGTGAAGCCCCCCCCGGGACGGTCCTCTACGAGCAGTACGTC. This codes for CASSEAPPGTVLYEQYV.